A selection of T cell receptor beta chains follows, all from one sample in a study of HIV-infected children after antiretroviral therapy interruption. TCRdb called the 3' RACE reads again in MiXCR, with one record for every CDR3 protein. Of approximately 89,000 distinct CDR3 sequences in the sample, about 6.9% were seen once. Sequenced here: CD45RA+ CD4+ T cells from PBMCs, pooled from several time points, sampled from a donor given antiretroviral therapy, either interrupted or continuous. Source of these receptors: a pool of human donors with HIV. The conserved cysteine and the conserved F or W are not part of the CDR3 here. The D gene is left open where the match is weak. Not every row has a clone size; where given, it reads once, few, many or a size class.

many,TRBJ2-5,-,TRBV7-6,ASGKGPGKETQY
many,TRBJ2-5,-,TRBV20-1,SAFRGGSDDQETQY
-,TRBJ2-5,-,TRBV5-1,ASSSISGVQETQY
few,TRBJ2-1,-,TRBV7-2,ASLPERGGNNEQF
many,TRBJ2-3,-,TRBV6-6,ASSYPRGNTQY
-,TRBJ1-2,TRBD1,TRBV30,AWSAAGGWGYGYT
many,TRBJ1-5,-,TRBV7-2,ASSFLSDYSNQPQH
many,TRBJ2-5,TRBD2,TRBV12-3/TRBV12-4,ASSRRLAGGIETQY
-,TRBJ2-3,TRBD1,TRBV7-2,ASSLRGGSTDTQY
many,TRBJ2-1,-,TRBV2,ASSAATGAYNEQF
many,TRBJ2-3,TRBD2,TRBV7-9,ASSLFRLAGPKGIDTQY
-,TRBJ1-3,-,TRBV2,ASKEYTSSGNTIY
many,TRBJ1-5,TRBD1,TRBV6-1,ASRRDSDSNQPQH
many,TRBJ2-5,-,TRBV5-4,ASSLVGPETQY
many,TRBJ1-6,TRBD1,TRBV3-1,ASSRRTGDSPLH
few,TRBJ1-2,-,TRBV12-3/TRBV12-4,ASSLPLRGYT
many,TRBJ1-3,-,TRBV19,ASLRGDYGNTIY
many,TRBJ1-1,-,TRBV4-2,ASSRRRDTNTEAF
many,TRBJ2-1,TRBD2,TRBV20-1,SARDPSGDDDEQF
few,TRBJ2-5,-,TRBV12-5,ASGLPDPTVQETQY
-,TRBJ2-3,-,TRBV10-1,ASSDEGPGVTDTQY
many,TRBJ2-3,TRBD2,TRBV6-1,ASGAGAVTDTQY
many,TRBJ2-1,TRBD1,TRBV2,ASSPDRGLGGQF
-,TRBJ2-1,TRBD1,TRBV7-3,ASSSGTGGSEQF
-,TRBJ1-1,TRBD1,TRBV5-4,ASSTRTGEAF
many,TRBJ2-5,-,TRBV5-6,ASTIIERRETQY
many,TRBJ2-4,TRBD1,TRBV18,ASSPTGQGNIQY
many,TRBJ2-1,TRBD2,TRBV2,ARGAGTSTPHEQF
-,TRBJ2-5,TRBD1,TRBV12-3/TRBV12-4,ASTTIDRAQY
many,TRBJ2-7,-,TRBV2,ASSELKGGAYEQY
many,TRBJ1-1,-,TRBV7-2,ASSLGHVNTEAF
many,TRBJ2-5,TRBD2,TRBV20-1,SARLAGVQETQY
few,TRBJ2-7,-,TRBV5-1,ASSLGGADSYEQY
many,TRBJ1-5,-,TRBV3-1,ASSPTTRQPQH
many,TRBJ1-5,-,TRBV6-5,ASSSNVNQPQH
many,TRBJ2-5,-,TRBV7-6,ASSLGHETQY
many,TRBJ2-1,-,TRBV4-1,ASSQVNRDYNEQF
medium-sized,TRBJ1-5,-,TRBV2,ASSDEHSSYSNQPQH
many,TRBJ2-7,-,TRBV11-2,ASSLREWLSYEQY
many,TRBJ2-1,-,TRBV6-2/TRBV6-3,ASSYRQVRNEQF